This T cell receptor beta chain is from a study of blood T cell repertoires in COVID-19. Study background: Collection of acute and convalescent COVID-19 samples took place in the United States, Italy and Spain.

The CDR3 extends over 15 amino acids. Germline V gene lookup returns CDR1 MNHEY and CDR2 SVGAGI. Losses at the gene ends were 8 bases for V and 4 bases for J; bases not matched to a gene: 9. Produced via immunoSEQ multiplex PCR; TCRdb's table is partial and in-frame only. Of 160,000 or so clones in the sample, approximately 85% were seen once. This clone was detected only once. The chain employs TRBV6-5 and TRBJ2-2, with 8 bases that match TRBD2. This receptor was identified in a woman aged 45-59 years with COVID-19, enrolled during active disease. The sample taken for sequencing was peripheral blood. The CDR3 DNA sequence: TGTGCCAGCGGTCCGGGGGGGTACAGCACCGGGGAGCTGTTTTTT. This translates into CASGPGGYSTGELFF.